This T cell receptor (beta chain) was observed in a study of T cell changes during pregnancy in multiple sclerosis. TCRdb's copy holds only in-frame clones and misses some; the assay was immunoSEQ multiplex PCR. The sample has 40,000 to 55,000 clones, more than 85% seen once. The germline V gene has CDR1 LGHNA and CDR2 YNFKEQ. CDR3 length: 22 amino acids. V lost 2 bases to trimming and J lost 6 bases; unmatched junction nucleotides: 22. The TCR originated in a female donor with multiple sclerosis, enrolled in a pregnancy study. The chain is built from TRBV4-2 and TRBJ2-2; the match to TRBD2 covers 12 bases. This specimen was CD8+ T cells from peripheral blood mononuclear cells, taken after pregnancy. The CDR3: CASSQLVGRPEILAGGAGELFF. The CDR3 region has the DNA TGTGCCAGCAGCCAACTCGTCGGTAGACCCGAAATCCTAGCGGGGGGGGCCGGGGAGCTGTTTTTT.